The 16 T cell receptor beta chains below all came from one sample that was sequenced in a study of blood T cell repertoires in COVID-19. Generated by immunoSEQ multiplex PCR, the TCRdb table keeps only in-frame clones and is missing some. The data show more than 150,000 clones, roughly 90% seen once. The material sequenced was peripheral blood. All receptors come from a man aged 45-65 years with acute or convalescent COVID-19.

The V gene is TRBV19, the J gene TRBJ2-7; possibly TRBD1 for D (6 bases). The germline gives CDR1 LNHDA, CDR2 SQIVND (reference sequence). Trimming removed 6 bases from V and 0 bases from J, with 12 bases in between. This CDR3 spans 14 amino acids. The CDR3 sequence is CASRDRHYSYEQYV. The CDR3 nucleotides read TGTGCCAGTAGAGACAGGCATTACTCCTACGAGCAGTACGTC.

The sample holds a few counts of this clone. The rearrangement uses TRBV6-5 and TRBJ1-1; TRBD1 matches at 11 bases. The V segment lost 3 bases and the J segment 4 bases; nucleotides outside the gene matches: 4. Per germline, CDR1 MNHEY and CDR2 SVGAGI. The CDR3 loop spans 15 amino acids. Here the CDR3 DNA reads TGTGCCAGCAGTTATCAAGGGACAGGGGGCACTGAAGCTTTCTTT. It specifies CASSYQGTGGTEAFF.

This clone has only one observation. J is TRBJ2-1 and V is TRBV11-2; TRBD2 might be the D (5 bases). Trimming shortened V by 3 bases and J by 9 bases, and 9 bases separated the two germline ends. Germline V lookup: CDR1 SGHAT, CDR2 FQNNGV. CDR3 length: 12 residues. The CDR3 sequence: CASSFRGTEQFF. CDR3 coding DNA: TGTGCCAGCAGCTTTCGGGGAACTGAGCAGTTCTTC.

V usage is TRBV19 and J usage is TRBJ2-1; 12 nucleotides match TRBD2. Germline values: CDR1 LNHDA, CDR2 SQIVND (reference sequence). This CDR3 is built from 15 residues. V lost 5 bases, J lost 5 bases, and 4 bases stayed unmatched. CDR3 bases: TGTGCCAGTAGTCGGACTAGCGGGATGAACAATGAGCAGTTCTTC. It specifies CASSRTSGMNNEQFF.

The chain combines TRBV6-5 with TRBJ1-3; no clear D gene. The germline V and J ends were trimmed by 4 bases and 0 bases, with 10 bases remaining between them. Germline V lookup: CDR1 MNHEY, CDR2 SVGAGI. The length of the CDR3 is 15 residues. The CDR3 loop is CASSSPRVSGNTIYF. The CDR3 nucleotides are TGTGCCAGCAGTTCCCCGCGGGTCTCTGGAAACACCATATATTTT.

The gene calls are TRBV28 and TRBJ1-4; possible D gene TRBD1, 5 bases. CDR1 and CDR2 (germline): MDHEN, SYDVKM. Trimming stripped 10 bases from V and 6 bases from J, with 15 bases between. The CDR3 contains 13 residues. The CDR3 bases are TGTGCCACCTACCCGGAAGGGGATGAAAAACTGTTTTTT. This encodes CATYPEGDEKLFF.

The chain links TRBV28 to TRBJ1-5; 9 bases are a match to TRBD1. The CDR3 contains 15 residues. V lost 7 bases and J lost 3; bases outside the gene matches: 7. Germline CDR1 MDHEN, CDR2 SYDVKM. The CDR3 region is CASNRDRDYNQPQHF. The CDR3 DNA reads as TGTGCCAGCAACCGGGACAGGGACTACAATCAGCCCCAGCATTTT.

The chain employs TRBV11-3 and TRBJ2-1; 12 nucleotides agree with TRBD2. The CDR3 length is 18 residues. J lost 5 bases, V lost 5 bases, and 13 bases had no gene match. CDR1 and CDR2 from the germline V gene are SGHNT and YENEEA. In nucleotides, the CDR3 is TGTGCCAGCAGCCCCCGACGGCTAGCGGGAGGGGGGAACAATGAGCAGTTCTTC. It translates to CASSPRRLAGGGNNEQFF.

V is TRBV10-3 and J is TRBJ1-4, with 9 nucleotides matching TRBD1. CDR1 is ENHRY, CDR2 SYGVKD, per germline. This CDR3 has 13 residues. V dropped 10 bases and J dropped 11; count of bases not matched to a gene: 11. CDR3 region: CATRTGEGAKLFF. In DNA, the CDR3 is TGTGCCACCAGGACAGGGGAGGGTGCGAAACTGTTTTTT.

The CDR3 loop is CASSLGRQGTTRGEKLFF. For the CDR3, the DNA is TGTGCCAGCAGCTTGGGGCGACAGGGCACAACTAGGGGTGAAAAACTGTTTTTT. The rearrangement joins TRBV5-4 to TRBJ1-4; 7 bases fit TRBD1. The CDR3 spans 18 residues. The V gene end was trimmed by 0 bases and the J gene end by 7 bases; junction bases not matched to a gene: 15. Germline assignment: CDR1 SGHNT and CDR2 YYREEE (reference sequence).

The chain employs TRBV28 and TRBJ1-2; D may be TRBD1 (5 bases). Germline V gives CDR1 MDHEN, CDR2 SYDVKM. The CDR3 consists of 14 residues. V lost 2 bases and J lost 2, with 9 bases in between. CDR3 sequence (DNA): TGTGCCAGCAGTTTAGCGGGGCGAAACTATGGCTACACCTTC. This sequence encodes CASSLAGRNYGYTF.

The CDR3 spells CASSPAYASQETQYF. Written as DNA, the CDR3 is TGTGCCAGCAGCCCTGCTTATGCCAGCCAAGAGACCCAGTACTTC. The chain couples TRBV28 to TRBJ2-5; D remains ambiguous. The V end lost 6 bases, the J end lost 1 base, and 15 bases lay between the germline ends. This CDR3 contains 15 residues. The V gene's germline CDR1 is MDHEN and CDR2 SYDVKM.

In this sample, this clone turned up once. This chain connects TRBV19 to TRBJ2-6, with a tentative D call TRBD2 (6 bases). The V gene's germline CDR1 is LNHDA and CDR2 SQIVND (reference sequence). The V and J ends lost 1 base and 0 bases respectively, with 10 bases between them. This CDR3 is built from 17 residues. The CDR3 region has the DNA TGTGCCAGTAGTATAGGGAGGGGTAGCTCTGGGGCCAACGTCCTGACTTTC. It is translated as CASSIGRGSSGANVLTF.

The rearrangement links TRBV19 to TRBJ2-5; perhaps TRBD1 as D (8 bases). This CDR3 region has 14 residues. V was clipped by 5 bases and J by 4 bases, with 14 bases between them. Looked up from germline, CDR1 is LNHDA and CDR2 is SQIVND (reference sequence). CDR3 loop: CASSFTGGGETQYF. The DNA for the CDR3 is TGTGCCAGTAGTTTTACAGGGGGGGGAGAGACCCAGTACTTC.

This clone was observed once. This rearrangement joins TRBV2 to TRBJ2-5; 7 bases map to TRBD2. Germline V gene sequence: CDR1 SNHLY, CDR2 FYNNEI. Unmatched junction bases numbered 8, after V lost 10 bases and J lost 3 bases. The CDR3 has 13 amino acids. CDR3 in amino acids: CATKAGSEETQYF. The CDR3 nucleotides read TGTGCCACCAAAGCGGGGAGCGAAGAGACCCAGTACTTC.

The chain is built from TRBV7-9 and TRBJ1-2, with D possibly matching TRBD1 (5 bases). The CDR3 is 13 amino acids. V dropped 3 bases and J dropped 8 bases, with 13 bases sitting between them. CDR1 SEHNR and CDR2 FQNEAQ come from the germline V gene (reference sequence). The CDR3 sequence: CASSFRQGGGYTF. The CDR3 DNA reads as TGTGCCAGCAGCTTTCGGCAGGGAGGAGGCTACACCTTC.